This paragraph covers one T cell receptor beta chain sequence. Antigen specificity is unknown. Only in-frame clones appear in the TCRdb table, and some are missing; sequencing was by immunoSEQ multiplex PCR. The table has 150,000 or so clones, 85% to 90% seen once; the top ten hold 4.5% to 6%. This sample is drawn from a study of T cell responses to AZD1222 COVID-19 vaccine. Findings of the study overall: Seropositive AZD1222 recipients at baseline numbered only five or six. Rises in breadth and depth of Spike-specific TCRs came after two AZD1222 doses. Mostly white British, mostly female donors; authors suggested clonal diversity may be underestimated.

The CDR3 covers 16 residues. Looked up from germline, CDR1 is SGHTA and CDR2 is FQGNSA. V lost 2 bases to trimming and J lost 8 bases; unmatched junction nucleotides: 8. This receptor was identified in an adult in good health. The sequenced sample was peripheral blood, obtained on day 0 of MenACWY control vaccination. The chain uses TRBV7-2 and TRBJ2-3; 12 bases align to TRBD2. The CDR3 DNA reads as TGTGCCAGCAGCTTACAGACTAGCGGGGGAGGCGTTACGCAGTATTTT. It encodes CASSLQTSGGGVTQYF. The full variable domain, rest sourced from reference TRBV7-2 and TRBJ2-3, is GAGVSQSPSNKVTEKGKDVELRCDPISGHTALYWYRQSLGQGLEFLIYFQGNSAPDKSGLPSDRFSAERTGGSVSTLTIQRTQQEDSAVYLCASSLQTSGGGVTQYFGPGTRLTVL.